The 29 T cell receptor beta chains listed next were all sequenced from one sample in a study of shared clonotypes between healthy human individuals. Assay used: immunoSEQ multiplex PCR; TCRdb lists only in-frame clones, some missing. This table holds approximately 1,500,000 clones, approximately 98% found once. The sequenced sample consisted of naive CD4+ T cells sorted from blood. Subset indicated: CD45RA+ positively selected. These TCRs come from a man aged 25-40 years in good health.

The CDR3 DNA sequence: TGTGCCAGCAGTACGAACAGGGGACCCTACGAGCAGTACTTC. Amino acids: CASSTNRGPYEQYF. The chain recombines TRBV2 with TRBJ2-7, with 7 bases fitting TRBD1. V lost 5 bases and J lost 2; bases outside the gene matches: 6. The CDR3 contains 14 residues. CDR1 SNHLY and CDR2 FYNNEI come from the germline V gene.

The chain carries TRBV4-2 and TRBJ2-1; D not certain. Deletions cut 2 bases from V and 6 bases from J, with 8 bases between. Germline CDR1 is LGHNA and CDR2 is YNFKEQ. This CDR3 is built from 13 residues. DNA for the CDR3: TGTGCCAGCAGCCAACCCCGAGGCAATGAGCAGTTCTTC. This encodes CASSQPRGNEQFF.

In regard to this clone: The junction does not match germline at one end; this may be a read error. The J gene is TRBJ2-5, the V gene TRBV7-2; TRBD1 aligns across 9 bases. The CDR3 extends over 18 amino acids. Germline V lookup: CDR1 SGHTA, CDR2 FQGNSA. The CDR3 reads CASSIAGTGIVGRETQYF. The CDR3 DNA follows: TGTGCCAGCAGCATAGCCGGGACAGGGATCGTAGGGAGAGAGACCCAGTACTTC.

This chain links TRBV29-1 with TRBJ2-1; D gene unclear. Germline V lookup: CDR1 SQVTM, CDR2 ANQGSEA. This CDR3 has 13 residues. V was shortened by 4 bases and J by 6 bases, with 13 bases between the two germline ends. As DNA, the CDR3 is TGCAGCGTTGCACCCCGATTGGGCAATGAGCAGTTCTTC. Protein sequence: CSVAPRLGNEQFF.

The gene calls are TRBV5-5 and TRBJ2-6; D uncertain. Trimming shortened V by 7 bases and J by 0 bases, and 11 bases separated the two germline ends. There are 15 residues in the CDR3. Germline CDR1 SGHKS, CDR2 YYEKEE (reference sequence). The CDR3 bases are TGTGCCAGCGAGCTGGCGCACTCTGGGGCCAACGTCCTGACTTTC. It yields the protein CASELAHSGANVLTF.

This chain joins TRBV25-1 and TRBJ1-1, with TRBD1 as a possible D gene (5 bases). Germline CDR1 MGHDK, CDR2 SYGVNS. The CDR3 contains 14 residues. Trimming left V 3 bases short and J 6 bases short, with 14 bases between. The CDR3 sequence: CASSDPGTAAEAFF. The CDR3 DNA follows: TGTGCCAGCAGTGATCCAGGGACGGCCGCTGAAGCTTTCTTT. Using reference TRBV25-1 and TRBJ1-1 for the parts outside the CDR3, the full variable domain is EADIYQTPRYLVIGTGKKITLECSQTMGHDKMYWYQQDPGMELHLIHYSYGVNSTEKGDLSSESTVSRIRTEHFPLTLESARPSHTSQYLCASSDPGTAAEAFFGQGTRLTVV.

This chain joins TRBV15 and TRBJ1-1; D is uncertain. The CDR3 extends over 15 amino acids. The germline CDR1 and CDR2 sequences are LNHNV and YYDKDF (reference sequence). V lost 0 bases and J 1 base, leaving 9 bases between the germline ends. CDR3: CATSRDSGSNTEAFF. The CDR3 DNA reads TGTGCCACCAGCAGAGATTCCGGATCGAACACTGAAGCTTTCTTT.

The V call is TRBV5-1, the J call TRBJ2-5; D unresolved. V lost 0 bases and J lost 4, with 13 bases in between. This CDR3 contains 15 residues. Germline loops: CDR1 SGHRS, CDR2 YFSETQ. In DNA form, the CDR3 reads TGCGCCAGCAGCTTGGGACTTGGGGTAGGAGAGACCCAGTACTTC. Protein: CASSLGLGVGETQYF.

This sequence joins TRBV6-5 and TRBJ2-1; 9 bases agree with TRBD2. Germline-derived CDR1 and CDR2 are MNHEY and SVGAGI. The J segment lost 5 bases and the V segment lost 0 bases, leaving 5 bases of the junction unmatched. The CDR3 has 16 amino acids. The CDR3 sequence: CASSYSNAGGHNEQFF. The CDR3 DNA sequence: TGTGCCAGCAGTTACTCGAATGCGGGAGGGCACAATGAGCAGTTCTTC.

V is TRBV6-1 and J is TRBJ1-2; D is ambiguous. V shed 2 bases and J shed 4 bases, with 8 bases lying between them. In germline, CDR1 is MNHNS, CDR2 SASEGT. This CDR3 contains 13 residues. The CDR3 here is CASSEQHGYGYTF. The CDR3 DNA follows: TGTGCCAGCAGTGAACAGCACGGCTATGGCTACACCTTC.

In this sample, this clone turned up once. J is TRBJ2-7 and V is TRBV21-1; the tabulated D call, TRBD2, remains unverified against the DNA. TRBV21-1 corresponds to a pseudogene. The length of the CDR3 is 17 residues. The chain's CDR3 is CASSKGFREGPENEQYF. In DNA form, the CDR3 reads TGTGCCAGCAGCAAGGGATTCCGGGAGGGCCCGGAAAACGAGCAGTACTTC.

J is TRBJ2-1 and V is TRBV5-1, with 9 nucleotides matching TRBD2. From germline, CDR1 is SGHRS and CDR2 YFSETQ. This CDR3 contains 19 residues. V lost 0 bases to trimming and J lost 0 bases; unmatched junction nucleotides: 10. The CDR3 spells CASSLASLASGTSYNEQFF. The CDR3 DNA sequence: TGCGCCAGCAGCTTGGCCTCTCTGGCTAGCGGGACCTCCTACAATGAGCAGTTCTTC.

The chain links TRBV6-1 to TRBJ2-7, with a possible D match to TRBD1 (5 bases). The germline V gene has CDR1 MNHNS and CDR2 SASEGT. This CDR3 comprises 16 residues. V was pared by 1 base and J by 0 bases, with 13 bases between. The CDR3 coding sequence is TGTGCCAGCAGTGAAGTGTACAGGACATACTCCTACGAGCAGTACTTC. This encodes CASSEVYRTYSYEQYF.

J is TRBJ2-5 and V is TRBV29-1; 7 bases are shared with TRBD1. V trimming: 8 bases; J trimming: 7 bases; junction bases outside the gene matches: 13. The CDR3 is 13 residues long. Germline-derived CDR1 and CDR2 are SQVTM and ANQGSEA. CDR3 loop: CSSRGMGLGTQYF. The CDR3 bases are TGCAGCTCCAGGGGGATGGGGCTTGGGACCCAGTACTTC.

This rearrangement joins TRBV19 to TRBJ2-5; 13 bases are shared with TRBD2. With 4 bases clipped from V and 5 bases from J, the junction kept 10 bases outside the gene matches. CDR1 is LNHDA, CDR2 SQIVND, per germline (reference sequence). The CDR3 contains 17 residues. CDR3 protein: CASSKGRLAGGSETQYF. In DNA form, the CDR3 reads TGTGCCAGTAGTAAGGGACGACTAGCGGGAGGTTCGGAGACCCAGTACTTC.

The V call is TRBV2, the J call TRBJ1-2, with TRBD1 as a possible D gene (5 bases). Per germline, CDR1 SNHLY and CDR2 FYNNEI. Deletions cut 2 bases from V and 8 bases from J, with 9 bases between. The CDR3 sequence is 12 residues long. CDR3 coding DNA: TGTGCCAGCAGTGAACTGAGGGACGGCTACACCTTC. Translated, it gives CASSELRDGYTF.

The V call is TRBV11-2, the J call TRBJ2-6; D remains unclear. The CDR3 extends over 14 amino acids. Trimming stripped 7 bases from V and 0 bases from J, with 7 bases between. Germline V gene lookup returns CDR1 SGHAT and CDR2 FQNNGV. CDR3 nucleotide sequence: TGTGCCAGCAAAAAAATCTCTGGGGCCAACGTCCTGACTTTC. It encodes CASKKISGANVLTF.

This CDR3 is CASTPRGGLYNEQFF. The CDR3, as DNA: TGTGCCAGCACCCCCAGGGGCGGGCTGTACAATGAGCAGTTCTTC. This chain connects TRBV11-1 to TRBJ2-1; a possible D gene is TRBD1 (6 bases). The CDR3 has 15 residues. Trimming pared 7 bases from V and 4 bases from J, leaving 17 bases between. The V gene's germline CDR1 is SGHAT and CDR2 FQDESV (reference sequence).

This chain links TRBV29-1 with TRBJ2-2; 12 nucleotides line up with TRBD2. Germline V gene sequence: CDR1 SQVTM, CDR2 ANQGSEA. There are 15 residues in the CDR3. V was clipped by 7 bases and J by 6 bases; unmatched bases: 9. The CDR3 loop is CSASASGRAAGELFF. The CDR3 DNA sequence: TGCAGCGCAAGCGCTAGCGGGAGGGCCGCCGGGGAGCTGTTTTTT.

The genes are TRBV7-9 and TRBJ2-7; D perhaps matches TRBD1 (5 bases). Germline CDR1 reads SEHNR; CDR2 reads FQNEAQ (reference sequence). The CDR3 length is 15 residues. Trimming stripped 1 base from V and 5 bases from J, with 15 bases between. The chain's CDR3 is CASSLGRAPGNEQYF. CDR3 nucleotides: TGTGCCAGCAGCTTAGGCAGGGCGCCCGGTAACGAGCAGTACTTC.

This sequence joins TRBV11-3 and TRBJ2-1; D ambiguous. The CDR3 covers 13 residues. V was clipped by 0 bases and J by 9 bases, with 9 bases between them. Germline CDR1 SGHNT, CDR2 YENEEA. This CDR3 reads CASSLDRNSEQFF. The DNA of the CDR3 is TGTGCCAGCAGCTTAGATAGAAATAGTGAGCAGTTCTTC. The full variable domain, completed using reference TRBV11-3 and TRBJ2-1, is EAGVVQSPRYKIIEKKQPVAFWCNPISGHNTLYWYLQNLGQGPELLIRYENEEAVDDSQLPKDRFSAERLKGVDSTLKIQPAELGDSAVYLCASSLDRNSEQFFGPGTRLTVL.

The chain combines TRBV1 with TRBJ1-4. TRBV1 is a pseudogene. The CDR3 covers 9 residues. The CDR3 DNA reads TGCACCAGCAGCCCCCTTAAATTTTTT. It yields the protein CTSSPLKFF.

The chain couples TRBV7-8 to TRBJ2-3, with D unresolved. This CDR3 is 12 amino acids long. Trimming pared 5 bases from V and 7 bases from J, leaving 10 bases between. In germline, CDR1 is SGHVS, CDR2 FQNEAQ. The CDR3, as DNA: TGTGCCAGCAGCCGAGCTGCAAATACGCAGTATTTT. Residues: CASSRAANTQYF.

The gene calls are TRBV29-1 and TRBJ1-1, with 10 bases aligning to TRBD1. In germline, CDR1 is SQVTM, CDR2 ANQGSEA. The V segment lost 7 bases and the J segment 5 bases; nucleotides outside the gene matches: 7. This CDR3 region has 13 residues. The CDR3 coding sequence is TGCAGCGCGGACAGGGGGGGTCGGACTGAAGCTTTCTTT. Protein: CSADRGGRTEAFF.

This chain connects TRBV27 to TRBJ2-7; TRBD2 agrees at 14 bases. In germline, CDR1 is MNHEY, CDR2 SMNVEV (reference sequence). This CDR3 has 17 amino acids. V gave up 2 bases and J gave up 2 bases; unmatched junction bases: 5. In DNA form, the CDR3 reads TGTGCCAGCAGTTTAGCCCCGGGACTAGCGGGGGCCTACGAGCAGTACTTC. Its translation: CASSLAPGLAGAYEQYF.

The chain joins TRBV5-1 to TRBJ2-3, with a weak D call TRBD2 (7 bases). V was pared by 6 bases and J by 4 bases, with 21 bases between. CDR3 size: 16 residues. Germline V gene sequence: CDR1 SGHRS, CDR2 YFSETQ. In nucleotides, the CDR3 is TGCGCCAGCACTTCCCTAGGGGGGAGCGGGGCAGATACGCAGTATTTT. Translated: CASTSLGGSGADTQYF.

The chain combines TRBV19 with TRBJ2-1; 12 bases are shared with TRBD2. This CDR3 has 13 residues. The V gene's germline CDR1 is LNHDA and CDR2 SQIVND (reference sequence). The junction had 0 bases not matched to a gene; V was cut back by 4 bases and J by 8 bases. CDR3 region: CASSRLAGDEQFF. In DNA form, the CDR3 reads TGTGCCAGTAGTAGACTAGCGGGAGATGAGCAGTTCTTC.

The chain carries TRBV27 and TRBJ2-5; 7 nucleotides align to TRBD1. Trimming cost V 10 bases and J 4 bases; bases outside gene matches: 9. Germline V gene lookup returns CDR1 MNHEY and CDR2 SMNVEV (reference sequence). The CDR3 is made up of 13 amino acids. CDR3 sequence: CATRAGTAETQYF. The DNA of the CDR3 is TGTGCCACCCGTGCCGGGACAGCAGAGACCCAGTACTTC.

This clone has just one count. V usage is TRBV27 and J usage is TRBJ2-7; TRBD2 aligns across 7 bases. The length of the CDR3 is 16 residues. Germline trimming cut 5 bases from V and 4 bases from J; bases unmatched to any gene: 14. In germline, CDR1 is MNHEY, CDR2 SMNVEV (reference sequence). The CDR3 loop reads CASSPTSPNFRYEQYF. The DNA of the CDR3 is TGTGCCAGCAGTCCGACTAGCCCCAACTTTCGGTACGAGCAGTACTTC.